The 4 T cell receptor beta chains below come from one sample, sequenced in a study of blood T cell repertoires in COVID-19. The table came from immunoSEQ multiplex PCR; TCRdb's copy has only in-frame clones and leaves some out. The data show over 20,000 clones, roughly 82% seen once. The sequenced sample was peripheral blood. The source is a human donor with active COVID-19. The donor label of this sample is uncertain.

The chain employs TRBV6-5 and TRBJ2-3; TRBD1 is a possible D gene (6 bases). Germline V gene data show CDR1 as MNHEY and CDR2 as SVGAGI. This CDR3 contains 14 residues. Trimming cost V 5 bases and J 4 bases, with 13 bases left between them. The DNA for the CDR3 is TGTGCCAGCAGTCAACAGGGCTCCGCAGATACGCAGTATTTT. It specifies CASSQQGSADTQYF.

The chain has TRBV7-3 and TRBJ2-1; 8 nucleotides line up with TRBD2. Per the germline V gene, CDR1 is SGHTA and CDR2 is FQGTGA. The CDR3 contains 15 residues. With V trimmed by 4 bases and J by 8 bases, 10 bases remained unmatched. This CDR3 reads CASSSGSSGSDEQFF. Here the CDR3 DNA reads TGTGCCAGCAGCTCCGGCTCAAGCGGGAGTGATGAGCAGTTCTTC.

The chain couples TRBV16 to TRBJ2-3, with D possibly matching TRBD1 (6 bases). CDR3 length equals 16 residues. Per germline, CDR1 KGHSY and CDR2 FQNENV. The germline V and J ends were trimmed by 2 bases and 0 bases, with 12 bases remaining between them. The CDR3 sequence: CASSQGWTASTDTQYF. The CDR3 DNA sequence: TGTGCCAGCAGCCAAGGTTGGACAGCTAGCACAGATACGCAGTATTTT.

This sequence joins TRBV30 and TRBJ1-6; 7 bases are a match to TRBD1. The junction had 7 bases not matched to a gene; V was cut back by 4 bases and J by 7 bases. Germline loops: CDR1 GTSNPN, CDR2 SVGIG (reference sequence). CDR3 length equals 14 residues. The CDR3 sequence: CAWKQQGINSPLHF. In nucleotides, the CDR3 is TGTGCCTGGAAGCAACAGGGGATAAATTCACCCCTCCACTTT.